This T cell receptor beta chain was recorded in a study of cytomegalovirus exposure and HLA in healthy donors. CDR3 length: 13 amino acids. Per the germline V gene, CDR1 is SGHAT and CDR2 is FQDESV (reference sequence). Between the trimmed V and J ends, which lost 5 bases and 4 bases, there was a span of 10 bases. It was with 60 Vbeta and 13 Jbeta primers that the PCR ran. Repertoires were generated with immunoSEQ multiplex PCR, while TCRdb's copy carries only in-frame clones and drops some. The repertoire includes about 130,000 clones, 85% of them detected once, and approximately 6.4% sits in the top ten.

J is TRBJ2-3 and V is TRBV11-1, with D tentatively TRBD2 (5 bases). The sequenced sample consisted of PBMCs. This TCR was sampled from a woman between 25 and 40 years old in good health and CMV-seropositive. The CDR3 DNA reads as TGTGCCAGCAGCGCTACAGCGGCAGATACGCAGTATTTT. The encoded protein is CASSATAADTQYF.